This T cell receptor (beta chain) was sequenced for a study of identical twins. Whole-study results and caveats: It was possible that invariant MAIT and iNKT cells partly confounded the zero-insertion analyses.

J gave up 7 bases and V 6 bases, and 12 bases lay outside the gene matches. This CDR3 is built from 15 residues. Germline CDR1 SQVTM, CDR2 ANQGSEA. TCRdb re-analysed the 5' RACE reads in MiXCR, keeping a single row per CDR3 protein. The sample holds about 810,000 distinct CDR3 sequences, roughly an eighth seen once. This clonotype came up a few times. Its specificity is unknown. The same specimen was also included in a second study, on yellow fever vaccine responses in identical twins.

The sequenced sample consisted of PBMCs. V and J are TRBV29-1 and TRBJ1-6; 7 bases are shared with TRBD1. This clonotype originated in a woman in her late teens or twenties in good health. CDR3 bases: TGCAGCGTCGCGGTAGGGACAGAGGCGAATTCACCCCTCCACTTT. Protein: CSVAVGTEANSPLHF.